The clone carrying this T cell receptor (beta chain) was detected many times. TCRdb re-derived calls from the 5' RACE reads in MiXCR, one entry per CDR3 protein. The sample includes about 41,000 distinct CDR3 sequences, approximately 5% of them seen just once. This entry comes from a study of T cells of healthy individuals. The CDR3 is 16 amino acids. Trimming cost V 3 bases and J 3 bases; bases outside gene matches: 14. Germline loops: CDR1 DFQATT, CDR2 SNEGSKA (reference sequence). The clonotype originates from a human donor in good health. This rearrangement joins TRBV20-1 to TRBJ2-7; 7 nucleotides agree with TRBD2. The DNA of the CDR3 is TGCAGTGCTAGCGAGAGCAGCGGGGAGCCCGGCTACGAGCAGTACTTC. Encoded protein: CSASESSGEPGYEQYF.